This TCR beta chain was obtained from a study of T cell responses to AZD1222 COVID-19 vaccine. TCRdb's copy holds only in-frame clones and misses some; the assay was immunoSEQ multiplex PCR. The data hold roughly 120,000 clones, with over 75% observed a single time. CDR3 length equals 14 residues. Germline assignment: CDR1 SQVTM and CDR2 ANQGSEA. V was pared by 4 bases and J by 0 bases, with 12 bases between. The sequence was collected from an adult in good health. The chain links TRBV29-1 to TRBJ1-1, with D possibly being TRBD1 (5 bases). Sequenced here: peripheral blood, sampled on day 0 of AZD1222 vaccination. Written as DNA, the CDR3 is TGCAGCGTTGTTTCGTGGGACCTGAACACTGAAGCTTTCTTT. This gives the protein CSVVSWDLNTEAFF.